This T cell receptor (beta chain) was captured by sequencing in a study of blood T cell repertoires in COVID-19. In the study overall: The samples span acute and convalescent COVID-19 from the United States, Italy and Spain. From T cells, B-cell-depleted T cells, or PBMCs came the material, which was cDNA or gDNA.

Seattle's enrolled individuals joined amid active infection and were then monitored longitudinally. The repertoire was sequenced with immunoSEQ multiplex PCR; TCRdb's copy has only in-frame clones and lacks some. The sample lists about 280,000 clones; 85% to 90% were seen once. The V gene's germline CDR1 is LNHDA and CDR2 SQIVND (reference sequence). The CDR3 contains 16 residues. Deletions cut 2 bases from V and 3 bases from J, with 16 bases between. The TCR comes from a woman younger than 45 with COVID-19, enrolled during active disease. Sample: peripheral blood. The rearrangement links TRBV19 to TRBJ1-1, with D uncertain. As DNA, the CDR3 is TGTGCCAGTAGTATAATCACATCCGCTGAGGACACTGAAGCTTTCTTT. It yields the protein CASSIITSAEDTEAFF. The entire variable domain, with the rest obtained from reference TRBV19 and TRBJ1-1, is as follows: DGGITQSPKYLFRKEGQNVTLSCEQNLNHDAMYWYRQDPGQGLRLIYYSQIVNDFQKGDIAEGYSVSREKKESFPLTVTSAQKNPTAFYLCASSIITSAEDTEAFFGQGTRLTVV.